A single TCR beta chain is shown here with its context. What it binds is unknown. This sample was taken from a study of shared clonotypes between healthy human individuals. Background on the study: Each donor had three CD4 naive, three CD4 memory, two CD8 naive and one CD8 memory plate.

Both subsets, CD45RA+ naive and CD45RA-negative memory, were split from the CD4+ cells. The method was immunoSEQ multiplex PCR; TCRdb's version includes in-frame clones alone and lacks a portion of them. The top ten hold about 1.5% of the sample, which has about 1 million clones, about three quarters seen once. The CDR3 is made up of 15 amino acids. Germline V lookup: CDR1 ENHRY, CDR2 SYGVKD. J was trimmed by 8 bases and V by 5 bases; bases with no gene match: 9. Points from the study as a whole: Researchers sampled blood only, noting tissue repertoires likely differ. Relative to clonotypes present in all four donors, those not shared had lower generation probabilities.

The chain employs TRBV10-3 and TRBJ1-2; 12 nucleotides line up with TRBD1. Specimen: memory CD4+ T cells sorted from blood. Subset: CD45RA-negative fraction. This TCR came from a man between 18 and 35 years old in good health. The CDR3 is CAISQGGQGASGYTF. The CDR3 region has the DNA TGTGCCATCAGTCAAGGGGGACAGGGGGCAAGCGGCTACACCTTC.